These 27 T cell receptor beta chains share one sample of origin, sequenced in a study of shared clonotypes between healthy human individuals. Data came from immunoSEQ multiplex PCR; TCRdb stores just in-frame clones and leaves some out. In the table there are hundreds of thousands of clones, 72% of which are singletons. The sample comprised memory CD4+ T cells sorted from blood. Described subset: CD45RA-negative fraction. These receptors were obtained from a woman in her twenties or thirties in good health.

The genes are TRBV19 and TRBJ1-2; TRBD1 matches at 9 bases. The ends lost 5 bases at V and 5 bases at J; junction bases unmatched: 9. CDR3 size: 15 residues. Germline loops: CDR1 LNHDA, CDR2 SQIVND (reference sequence). The CDR3: CASSLQPGQGYGYTF. DNA for the CDR3: TGTGCCAGTAGTCTACAACCGGGACAGGGTTATGGCTACACCTTC.

This rearrangement joins TRBV2 to TRBJ1-3, with D uncertain. The ends were cut back, 4 bases at V and 0 bases at J, with 7 bases in the middle. Germline CDR1 is SNHLY and CDR2 is FYNNEI. This CDR3 has 14 residues. CDR3 nucleotide sequence: TGTGCCAGCAGTGGAGAGAGCTCTGGAAACACCATATATTTT. This encodes CASSGESSGNTIYF.

The V call is TRBV7-9, the J call TRBJ1-6, with unresolved D. Trimming left V 1 base short and J 5 bases short, with 9 bases between. Germline CDR1 reads SEHNR; CDR2 reads FQNEAQ (reference sequence). The CDR3 covers 15 residues. The DNA for the CDR3 is TGTGCCAGCAGCTTAGGCAAGACGGATAATTCACCCCTCCACTTT. Translating it yields CASSLGKTDNSPLHF.

This clone was seen a handful of times. The sample contains more than one DNA sequence encoding this CDR3. The V call is TRBV19, the J call TRBJ1-5; D gene ambiguous. Germline CDR1 LNHDA, CDR2 SQIVND (reference sequence). V lost 3 bases to trimming and J lost 6 bases, with 6 bases between them. The CDR3 contains 12 residues. As DNA, the CDR3 is TGTGCCAGTAGTATCGCGGGTCAGCCCCAGCATTTT. Amino acids: CASSIAGQPQHF.

J is TRBJ2-1 and V is TRBV2; 11 bases fit TRBD2. The V segment lost 6 bases and the J segment 6 bases; nucleotides outside the gene matches: 7. Germline V gene data show CDR1 as SNHLY and CDR2 as FYNNEI. The CDR3 consists of 15 residues. The CDR3 loop reads CASRPGTSGFNEQFF. The DNA of the CDR3 is TGTGCCAGCAGGCCCGGGACTAGCGGCTTCAATGAGCAGTTCTTC.

The V and J genes are TRBV27 and TRBJ2-7; tentatively, D is TRBD2 (5 bases). Germline CDR1 and CDR2: MNHEY and SMNVEV (reference sequence). The germline V and J ends were trimmed by 2 bases and 5 bases, with 10 bases remaining between them. The CDR3 runs 13 residues. The CDR3, as DNA: TGTGCCAGCAGTTTACGGGGTCGGGACGAGCAGTACTTC. It yields the protein CASSLRGRDEQYF.

Concerning this clone itself: Other DNA sequences in the sample encode the same CDR3. CDR3 DNA: TGTGCCAGCAGCTCCCGACCCTCCTACGAGCAGTACTTC. Translating gives CASSSRPSYEQYF. V and J are TRBV28 and TRBJ2-7; D is unresolved. Trimming took off 6 bases at V and 0 bases at J, with 9 bases between the two ends. This CDR3 comprises 13 residues. Per germline, CDR1 MDHEN and CDR2 SYDVKM.

The V gene is TRBV6-1, the J gene TRBJ2-2; no clear D gene. Germline lookup yields CDR1 MNHNS and CDR2 SASEGT. The CDR3 runs 15 residues. Trimming removed 2 bases from V and 3 bases from J, with 10 bases in between. CDR3 amino acids: CASSEFSPDTGELFF. The CDR3 DNA sequence: TGTGCCAGCAGTGAATTTTCTCCCGACACCGGGGAGCTGTTTTTT.

This chain links TRBV11-3 with TRBJ2-6, with D perhaps matching TRBD1 or TRBD2 (5 bases each). Trimming removed 4 bases at V and 0 bases at J, with 13 bases between. This CDR3 spans 17 amino acids. CDR1 is SGHNT, CDR2 YENEEA, per germline. The CDR3 protein is CASSYGAGNSGANVLTF. CDR3 in DNA: TGTGCCAGCAGCTACGGGGCAGGAAACTCTGGGGCCAACGTCCTGACTTTC.

The chain is built from TRBV28 and TRBJ1-4, with D unclear. CDR1 is MDHEN, CDR2 SYDVKM, per germline. The length of the CDR3 is 14 residues. V shed 6 bases and J shed 5 bases, with 13 bases lying between them. The CDR3 here is CASSRVNLNEKLFF. The CDR3 DNA sequence: TGTGCCAGCAGCCGCGTAAACCTGAATGAAAAACTGTTTTTT.

The chain joins TRBV5-1 to TRBJ2-1, with 10 bases aligning to TRBD2. Losses at the gene ends were 0 bases for V and 8 bases for J; bases not matched to a gene: 11. The length of the CDR3 is 17 residues. CDR1 is SGHRS, CDR2 YFSETQ, per germline. The CDR3, as DNA: TGCGCCAGCAGCTTGGTCGGTGCTAGCGGGAGTTCTCATGAGCAGTTCTTC. It encodes CASSLVGASGSSHEQFF.

In its sample, this clone was seen many times. Different DNA sequences within this sample yield the same CDR3. The DNA for the CDR3 is TGCAGCGTTGATGGGACAGGGGGCCTCGACGAGCAGTACTTC. It translates to CSVDGTGGLDEQYF. The chain is built from TRBV29-1 and TRBJ2-7; the match to TRBD1 covers 12 bases. The germline gives CDR1 SQVTM, CDR2 ANQGSEA. This CDR3 has 14 amino acids. J lost 5 bases, V lost 3 bases, and 5 bases had no gene match.

V gene TRBV7-8 combines with J gene TRBJ1-2; D unclear. Germline values: CDR1 SGHVS, CDR2 FQNEAQ. This CDR3 contains 14 residues. Trimming pared 0 bases from V and 0 bases from J, leaving 5 bases between. CDR3 amino acids: CASSLAEANYGYTF. The CDR3 DNA reads TGTGCCAGCAGCTTAGCAGAAGCTAACTATGGCTACACCTTC. The whole variable domain, remainder taken from reference TRBV7-8 and TRBJ1-2, is GAGVSQSPRYKVAKRGQDVALRCDPISGHVSLFWYQQALGQGPEFLTYFQNEAQLDKSGLPSDRFFAERPEGSVSTLKIQRTQQEDSAVYLCASSLAEANYGYTFGSGTRLTVV.

The table lists this clone with a count of one. This chain links TRBV6-6 with TRBJ1-2; D unresolved. Germline values: CDR1 MNHNY, CDR2 SVGAGI (reference sequence). Deletions cut 0 bases from V and 6 bases from J, with 8 bases between. This CDR3 is 13 amino acids long. The CDR3 nucleotides read TGTGCCAGCAGTTACTCGATCGGGGATGGCTACACCTTC. This encodes CASSYSIGDGYTF.

Only a few counts were recorded for this clone. CDR3 bases: TGTGCCAGCTCACCACAGGCTAGCGGGGGAGGGGAGCAGTTCTTC. Translation gives CASSPQASGGGEQFF. The J gene is TRBJ2-1, the V gene TRBV18, with 10 nucleotides matching TRBD2. The CDR3 covers 15 residues. Trimming took 1 base from V and 10 from J; bases not matched to a gene: 7. Looked up from germline, CDR1 is KGHSH and CDR2 is LQKENI.

The chain is built from TRBV2 and TRBJ2-7; 10 nucleotides agree with TRBD2. The length of the CDR3 is 15 residues. Trimming at V came to 6 bases and at J to 7 bases, leaving 12 bases not matched to a gene. Looked up from germline, CDR1 is SNHLY and CDR2 is FYNNEI. The CDR3 DNA is TGTGCCAGCAGAGCGGGACTAGCGCTAGCTCATGAGCAGTACTTC. This encodes CASRAGLALAHEQYF.

The rearrangement links TRBV5-4 to TRBJ1-5; D gene uncertain. The CDR3 spans 14 residues. CDR1 is SGHNT and CDR2 is YYREEE in the germline V gene (reference sequence). Trimming shortened V by 1 base and J by 0 bases, and 5 bases separated the two germline ends. The CDR3 nucleotides are TGTGCCAGCAGCTTGCTGGGTAGCAATCAGCCCCAGCATTTT. Protein sequence: CASSLLGSNQPQHF.

V is TRBV14 and J is TRBJ1-2, with 7 bases lining up with TRBD1. Germline trimming cut 4 bases from V and 5 bases from J; bases unmatched to any gene: 10. The length of the CDR3 is 15 residues. CDR1 is SGHDN, CDR2 FVKESK, per germline. The CDR3 protein is CASSRQTGDLYGYTF. CDR3 bases: TGTGCCAGCAGCCGGCAAACAGGGGATCTATATGGCTACACCTTC.

This CDR3 is CASLDRGHRSNQPQHF. The CDR3 DNA follows: TGTGCCAGCTTAGACAGGGGGCATCGTAGCAATCAGCCCCAGCATTTT. The rearrangement links TRBV19 to TRBJ1-5; 10 bases agree with TRBD1. Germline values: CDR1 LNHDA, CDR2 SQIVND (reference sequence). The CDR3 loop spans 16 amino acids. J gave up 0 bases and V 9 bases, and 8 bases lay outside the gene matches.

This rearrangement joins TRBV6-5 to TRBJ1-2, with D unclear. The CDR3 has 16 residues. V dropped 0 bases and J dropped 4 bases, with 15 bases sitting between them. The germline CDR1 and CDR2 sequences are MNHEY and SVGAGI. The CDR3 DNA follows: TGTGCCAGCAGTTACTCTTCAAGAACGCGCGCCTATGGCTACACCTTC. Residues: CASSYSSRTRAYGYTF.

The chain is built from TRBV2 and TRBJ2-2, with TRBD2 matching 10 bases. The CDR3 extends over 15 amino acids. Germline CDR1 and CDR2: SNHLY and FYNNEI. Trimming at V came to 6 bases and at J to 5 bases, leaving 6 bases not matched to a gene. The CDR3 spells CASRASGSLTGELFF. DNA for the CDR3: TGTGCCAGCAGAGCTAGCGGGAGTTTAACCGGGGAGCTGTTTTTT.

Note on this clone: Additional DNA sequences in this sample encode the identical CDR3. The chain couples TRBV5-4 to TRBJ1-4; D is perhaps TRBD1 (5 bases). Germline V lookup: CDR1 SGHNT, CDR2 YYREEE (reference sequence). The CDR3 is 13 amino acids. Trimming removed 3 bases from V and 8 bases from J, with 11 bases in between. The DNA of the CDR3 is TGTGCCAGCAGCTCGGGACTGGAGGAAAAACTGTTTTTT. Amino acids: CASSSGLEEKLFF.

A single count supports this clone. The gene calls are TRBV28 and TRBJ2-7; D unresolved. V was clipped by 7 bases and J by 4 bases, with 17 bases between them. CDR1 and CDR2 (germline): MDHEN, SYDVKM. CDR3 length: 14 residues. This CDR3 is CASNGPSFWYEQYF. CDR3 bases: TGTGCCAGCAACGGACCGTCCTTCTGGTACGAGCAGTACTTC.

The chain recombines TRBV30 with TRBJ2-7; D not certain. Germline values: CDR1 GTSNPN, CDR2 SVGIG (reference sequence). V lost 3 bases and J lost 10, with 13 bases in between. CDR3 length: 11 amino acids. The CDR3 DNA follows: TGTGCCTGGAGAAACGGACCGATCCAGTACTTC. It codes for CAWRNGPIQYF.

Only a few counts were recorded for this clone. The gene calls are TRBV28 and TRBJ1-3; D might be TRBD1 (5 bases). The germline CDR1 and CDR2 sequences are MDHEN and SYDVKM. The CDR3 has 15 amino acids. The ends were cut back, 6 bases at V and 0 bases at J, with 12 bases in the middle. The CDR3 sequence: CASSQKTVSGNTIYF. In nucleotides, the CDR3 is TGTGCCAGCAGCCAAAAGACAGTCTCTGGAAACACCATATATTTT.

The rearrangement links TRBV2 to TRBJ1-2; D gene unclear. Trimming shortened V by 9 bases and J by 0 bases, and 14 bases separated the two germline ends. The CDR3 loop spans 14 amino acids. Germline V gives CDR1 SNHLY, CDR2 FYNNEI. The CDR3 protein is CASRPTQANYGYTF. CDR3 bases: TGTGCCAGTCGACCAACACAAGCTAACTATGGCTACACCTTC.

The V call is TRBV5-1, the J call TRBJ2-5; 11 bases agree with TRBD1. From germline, CDR1 is SGHRS and CDR2 YFSETQ. With 8 bases clipped from V and 5 bases from J, the junction kept 5 bases outside the gene matches. The CDR3 consists of 13 residues. CDR3 coding DNA: TGCGCCAGTGGACAGGGGGCAATGGAGACCCAGTACTTC. This sequence encodes CASGQGAMETQYF.